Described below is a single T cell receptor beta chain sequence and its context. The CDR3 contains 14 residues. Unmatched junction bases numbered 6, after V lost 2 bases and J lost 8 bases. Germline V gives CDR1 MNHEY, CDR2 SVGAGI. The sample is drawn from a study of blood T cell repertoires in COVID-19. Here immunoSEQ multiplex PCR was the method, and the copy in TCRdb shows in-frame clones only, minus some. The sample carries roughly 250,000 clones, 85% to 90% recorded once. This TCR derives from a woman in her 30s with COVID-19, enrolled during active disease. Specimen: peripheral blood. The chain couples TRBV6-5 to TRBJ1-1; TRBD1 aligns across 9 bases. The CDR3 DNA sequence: TGTGCCAGCAGTTACAGGAGGGACAGGGCAGAAGCTTTCTTT. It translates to CASSYRRDRAEAFF.